A single sample is the source of the 9 T cell receptor beta chains below, sequenced in a study of T-cell reconstitution after alpha-beta-depleted transplantation in children (dated by TCRdb to the mid-2010s). Library prep was done by PCR. TCRdb shows the sequencer as Illumina HiSeq 2500. To normalize quantification of the TCRbeta repertoire, the TCR libraries were built with molecular barcoding that relied on unique molecular identifiers. The public reads were reanalyzed by TCRdb: fastp trimming at Q25, MiXCR alignment, in-frame beta chains only. Records with the same CDR3 protein are collapsed into one entry carrying the most frequent genes and DNA. The sample contains some 300,000 distinct CDR3 sequences, about a tenth of them found a single time. The leading ten clones occupy more than 2% of the sample. This sample comprised PBMCs from the stem cell graft donor, obtained from the stem cell graft. These receptors were taken from a human donor who donated a stem cell graft to a child with acute lymphoblastic leukemia.

This clonotype was counted between two and nine times. The chain has TRBV4-1 and TRBJ2-3, with D possibly being TRBD2 (5 bases). The V gene's germline CDR1 is MGHRA and CDR2 YSYEKL. This CDR3 comprises 16 residues. The V gene lost 4 bases and the J gene lost 5 bases, with 19 bases spanning the gap. The CDR3 spells CASSPGPGKSKDTQYF. The CDR3 DNA reads as TGCGCCAGCAGCCCAGGACCCGGGAAGTCTAAAGATACGCAGTATTTT.

The V and J genes are TRBV20-1 and TRBJ2-2; TRBD2 aligns across 12 bases. V gave up 6 bases and J gave up 7 bases; unmatched junction bases: 9. Germline assignment: CDR1 DFQATT and CDR2 SNEGSKA (reference sequence). This CDR3 contains 15 residues. The DNA for the CDR3 is TGCAGTGCCTCCTCACCTAGCGGGAGGGTCGGGGAGCTGTTTTTT. It specifies CSASSPSGRVGELFF.

DNA for the CDR3: TGCAGTGCTGACGCAAGCGGGGTCTCCTACGAGCAGTACTTC. It translates to CSADASGVSYEQYF. The chain has TRBV20-1 and TRBJ2-7; the match to TRBD2 covers 7 bases. The trim removed 5 bases at V and 0 bases at J, leaving 7 bases unmatched. Looked up from germline, CDR1 is DFQATT and CDR2 is SNEGSKA (reference sequence). The CDR3 loop spans 14 amino acids.

This clonotype was counted at least ten times. The chain has TRBV12-3 or TRBV12-4 and TRBJ1-1; no clear D gene. Trimming left V 2 bases short and J 2 bases short, with 6 bases between. The CDR3 contains 13 residues. In DNA form, the CDR3 reads TGTGCCAGCAGTTTAAAGGGTAACACTGAAGCTTTCTTT. Protein sequence: CASSLKGNTEAFF.

This clonotype was counted at least ten times. This rearrangement joins TRBV12-3 or TRBV12-4 to TRBJ2-1, with 7 bases aligning to TRBD1. The CDR3 length is 13 residues. The junction had 4 bases not matched to a gene; V was cut back by 7 bases and J by 4 bases. The CDR3 loop is CASNSDRYNEQFF. The DNA of the CDR3 is TGTGCCAGCAACTCGGACAGGTACAATGAGCAGTTCTTC.

A remark on this clonotype: One end of the junction is discordant with germline, which a read error may explain. The genes are TRBV7-9 and TRBJ2-1; 11 bases fit TRBD2. This CDR3 comprises 15 residues. Looked up from germline, CDR1 is SEHNR and CDR2 is FQNEAQ (reference sequence). CDR3 amino acids: CASSIAGGLIDEQFF. CDR3 nucleotide sequence: TGTGCCAGCAGCATAGCGGGAGGGCTGATCGATGAGCAGTTCTTC.

The chain uses TRBV6-5 and TRBJ1-2, with TRBD1 identical over 7 bases. CDR1 is MNHEY, CDR2 SVGAGI, per germline. J lost 3 bases, V lost 4 bases, and 5 bases had no gene match. The CDR3 sequence is 14 residues long. The CDR3 DNA reads as TGTGCCAGCAGTTCCGCACAGGGGTACTATGGCTACACCTTC. Protein: CASSSAQGYYGYTF.

This clonotype was seen a handful of times. The V call is TRBV10-3, the J call TRBJ2-1; 14 bases agree with TRBD2. Germline CDR1 reads ENHRY; CDR2 reads SYGVKD. With 8 bases clipped from V and 9 bases from J, the junction kept 6 bases outside the gene matches. There are 14 residues in the CDR3. CDR3 sequence reads: CAISLGLAGGEQFF. The CDR3 DNA reads as TGTGCCATCTCGTTAGGACTAGCGGGAGGTGAGCAGTTCTTC.

V usage is TRBV7-2 and J usage is TRBJ2-3; TRBD2 matches at 7 bases. Losses at the gene ends were 6 bases for V and 4 bases for J; bases not matched to a gene: 7. In germline, CDR1 is SGHTA, CDR2 FQGNSA. The CDR3 runs 14 residues. The CDR3 loop is CASRRGGSADTQYF. CDR3 DNA sequence: TGTGCCAGCAGACGTGGCGGGAGCGCAGATACGCAGTATTTT. Variable domain in full (rest from reference TRBV7-2 and TRBJ2-3): GAGVSQSPSNKVTEKGKDVELRCDPISGHTALYWYRQSLGQGLEFLIYFQGNSAPDKSGLPSDRFSAERTGGSVSTLTIQRTQQEDSAVYLCASRRGGSADTQYFGPGTRLTVL.